The entry below describes one T cell receptor (beta chain). Its specificity is not known. Losses at the gene ends were 6 bases for V and 3 bases for J; bases not matched to a gene: 13. The germline V gene encodes CDR1 DFQATT and CDR2 SNEGSKA (reference sequence). This CDR3 region has 15 residues. Then a second PCR, running roughly 7 to 11 cycles, was carried out with a sample-barcoded 5' primer and a J-beta primer mix. Each cDNA molecule was tagged by a template-switch adaptor with 12 random nucleotides. The yield of each sample was at least 2.5 million CDR3-containing paired-end reads. TCRdb itself ran the 5' RACE reads through MiXCR, one entry per CDR3 protein. This table has some 1.4 million distinct CDR3 sequences, roughly 40% appearing once. The sample originates from a study of blood T cells in healthy people across ages. The study recruited healthy Caucasian donors from Russia who were aged about 6 to 100.

Findings of the study overall: Since the PBMCs were unsorted, naive and antigen-experienced cells could not be conclusively compared.

The TCR originated in a woman aged 18-29 years in good health. The chain combines TRBV20-1 with TRBJ2-7; 8 positions match TRBD2. The sample was blood. CDR3 DNA sequence: TGCAGTGCCCGAGAAGCGCTAGCGGGTAACTACGAGCAGTACTTC. Its protein product is CSAREALAGNYEQYF.